A single count supports the clone carrying this T cell receptor (beta chain). The data are from a study of blood T cell repertoires in COVID-19. At the level of the study: The samples span acute and convalescent COVID-19 from the United States, Italy and Spain.

Looked up from germline, CDR1 is SGHVS and CDR2 is FQNEAQ. With V trimmed by 0 bases and J by 5 bases, 8 bases remained unmatched. CDR3 length: 17 amino acids. Original data processing: Reference gene primer amplification gave nucleated cell count estimates. Clones were read by immunoSEQ multiplex PCR, and TCRdb kept only the in-frame ones, dropping some. That table is the source of V, J and clone size, and D and trimming were worked out from the DNA. The sample has 200,000 to 250,000 clones, roughly 88% seen once. Sequenced material: peripheral blood. This clonotype was obtained from a man between 18 and 35 years old with active or convalescent COVID-19. This chain joins TRBV7-8 and TRBJ2-7, with TRBD2 matching 12 bases. The CDR3 DNA reads as TGTGCCAGCAGCTTAGCTTTACTAGCGGGAGGTCTACACGAGCAGTACTTC. It codes for CASSLALLAGGLHEQYF. Combining the CDR3 with reference TRBV7-8 and TRBJ2-7 gives the whole variable domain GAGVSQSPRYKVAKRGQDVALRCDPISGHVSLFWYQQALGQGPEFLTYFQNEAQLDKSGLPSDRFFAERPEGSVSTLKIQRTQQEDSAVYLCASSLALLAGGLHEQYFGPGTRLTVT.